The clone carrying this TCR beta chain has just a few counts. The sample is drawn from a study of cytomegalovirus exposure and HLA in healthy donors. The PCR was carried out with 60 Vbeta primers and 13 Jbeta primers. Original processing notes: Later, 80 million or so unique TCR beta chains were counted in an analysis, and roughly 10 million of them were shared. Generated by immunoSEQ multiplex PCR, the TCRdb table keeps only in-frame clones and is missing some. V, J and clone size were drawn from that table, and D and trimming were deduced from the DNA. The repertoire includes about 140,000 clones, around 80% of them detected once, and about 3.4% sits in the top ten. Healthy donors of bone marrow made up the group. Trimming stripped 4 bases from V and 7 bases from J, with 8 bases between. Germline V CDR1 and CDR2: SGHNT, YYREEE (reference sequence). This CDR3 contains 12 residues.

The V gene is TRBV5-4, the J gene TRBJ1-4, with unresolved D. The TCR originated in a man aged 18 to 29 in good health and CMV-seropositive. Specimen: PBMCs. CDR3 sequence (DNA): TGTGCCAGCAGCCCGGGAGGTGAAAAACTGTTTTTT. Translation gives CASSPGGEKLFF. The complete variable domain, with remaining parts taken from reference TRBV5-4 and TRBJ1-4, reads ETGVTQSPTHLIKTRGQQVTLRCSSQSGHNTVSWYQQALGQGPQFIFQYYREEENGRGNFPPRFSGLQFPNYSSELNVNALELDDSALYLCASSPGGEKLFFGSGTQLSVL.